The sequence of this T cell receptor beta chain was determined in a study of T cells in pancreatic ductal adenocarcinoma. Generated by immunoSEQ multiplex PCR, the TCRdb table keeps only in-frame clones and is missing some. The sample carries about 11,000 clones, 70% to 90% recorded once. A word on this clone: The antigen is unknown.

No neoadjuvant therapy was given to the selected pancreatic ductal adenocarcinoma patients before their surgery. Study-level results: Blood had more productive templates and around 8.5-fold more unique clonotypes than tumor. The resected cohort was biased toward the minority with early-stage disease.

The sequence was collected from a human donor with pancreatic ductal adenocarcinoma. Specimen: PBMCs.

CDR3 sequence reads: CALAGGPFETQYF. The CDR3 DNA follows: TGTGCTTTAGCGGGAGGGCCTTTTGAGACCCAGTACTTC. The chain employs TRBV28 and TRBJ2-5, with TRBD2 identical over 11 bases. In germline, CDR1 is MDHEN, CDR2 SYDVKM. This CDR3 is built from 13 residues.